The 28 T cell receptor beta chains below were found in one sample sequenced in a study of cytomegalovirus exposure and HLA in healthy donors (TCRdb year 2017). Library method: the immunoSEQ multiplex PCR assay. For the multiplex PCR, a mixture combining 60 forward primers for TCR Vbeta segments and 13 reverse primers for TCR Jbeta segments was used. TCRdb retrieved this table from immuneACCESS and kept in-frame rearrangements only. Not all clones are present; in checked studies, unresolved V genes account for under half, and no reason is known for the remainder. The sample data list about 190,000 clones, and roughly 73% of these were observed just once. The top ten clones comprise 2.1% of the sample. The sequencing input was PBMCs. Every receptor here comes from a woman in her 30s in good health and CMV-seropositive.

The chain uses TRBV28 and TRBJ2-1; the match to TRBD2 covers 10 bases. This CDR3 spans 16 amino acids. After removal of 4 bases from V and 3 bases from J, the junction contained 6 bases not matched to a gene. Germline CDR1 is MDHEN and CDR2 is SYDVKM. The CDR3 loop is CASSSTSGAFYNEQFF. The DNA of the CDR3 is TGTGCCAGCAGTTCTACTAGCGGGGCATTCTACAATGAGCAGTTCTTC.

CDR3 sequence (DNA): TGCAGCGTTGAACTCTCCTCTGGAAACACCATATATTTT. It specifies CSVELSSGNTIYF. The genes are TRBV29-1 and TRBJ1-3; no clear D gene. The germline V gene has CDR1 SQVTM and CDR2 ANQGSEA. The CDR3 is 13 residues long. Trimming cost V 2 bases and J 0 bases, with 5 bases left between them.

The chain carries TRBV5-4 and TRBJ2-2, with 8 bases that match TRBD2. The CDR3 has 16 amino acids. Germline V lookup: CDR1 SGHNT, CDR2 YYREEE (reference sequence). Losses at the gene ends were 4 bases for V and 2 bases for J; bases not matched to a gene: 7. The CDR3 is CASSGVAGRNTGELFF. The CDR3 bases are TGTGCCAGCAGCGGGGTAGCGGGAAGAAACACCGGGGAGCTGTTTTTT.

The genes are TRBV6-5 and TRBJ2-7; 9 nucleotides align to TRBD2. CDR1 and CDR2 from the germline V gene are MNHEY and SVGAGI. This CDR3 has 14 amino acids. With 4 bases clipped from V and 2 bases from J, the junction kept 3 bases outside the gene matches. The CDR3 is CASSLAGAAYEQYF. The CDR3 DNA is TGTGCCAGCAGTTTAGCGGGAGCGGCCTACGAGCAGTACTTC.

The chain has TRBV7-8 and TRBJ2-4; a possible D gene is TRBD1 (6 bases). Between the trimmed V and J ends, which lost 3 bases and 5 bases, there was a span of 8 bases. The CDR3 is 13 amino acids. Germline V gene data show CDR1 as SGHVS and CDR2 as FQNEAQ. The DNA for the CDR3 is TGTGCCAGCAGCTTTTCAGGGGAAAACATTCAGTACTTC. Protein sequence: CASSFSGENIQYF. Drawing the rest from reference TRBV7-8 and TRBJ2-4, the complete variable domain is GAGVSQSPRYKVAKRGQDVALRCDPISGHVSLFWYQQALGQGPEFLTYFQNEAQLDKSGLPSDRFFAERPEGSVSTLKIQRTQQEDSAVYLCASSFSGENIQYFGAGTRLSVL.

J is TRBJ2-2 and V is TRBV18, with D possibly matching TRBD1 (6 bases). From germline, CDR1 is KGHSH and CDR2 LQKENI. This CDR3 region has 15 residues. The V and J ends lost 2 bases and 4 bases respectively, with 11 bases between them. CDR3 DNA sequence: TGTGCCAGCTCACCAAGAGCAGGGGCCACCGGGGAGCTGTTTTTT. Its translation is CASSPRAGATGELFF.

The chain links TRBV7-2 to TRBJ1-6, with 9 bases lining up with TRBD1. After removal of 5 bases from V and 12 bases from J, the junction contained 8 bases not matched to a gene. Germline loops: CDR1 SGHTA, CDR2 FQGNSA. The CDR3 loop spans 14 amino acids. The CDR3, as DNA: TGTGCCAGCAGCCGCGACAGGGGGGGGCAACCCCTCCACTTT. It specifies CASSRDRGGQPLHF.

The chain employs TRBV6-6 and TRBJ2-1; 7 bases map to TRBD1. There are 16 residues in the CDR3. The germline CDR1 and CDR2 sequences are MNHNY and SVGAGI (reference sequence). The V and J ends lost 3 bases and 2 bases, in that order; junction bases with no gene match: 7. CDR3 nucleotide sequence: TGTGCCAGCAGTTATGGCAGGGACAGACCCTACAATGAGCAGTTCTTC. Translated: CASSYGRDRPYNEQFF.

The chain carries TRBV28 and TRBJ1-1; tentative D call: TRBD1 (6 bases). V was trimmed by 7 bases and J by 3 bases, leaving 12 bases between them. CDR1 is MDHEN, CDR2 SYDVKM, per germline. This CDR3 has 13 amino acids. The CDR3 loop reads CASTGQGYTEAFF. CDR3 nucleotide sequence: TGTGCCAGCACTGGTCAGGGGTACACTGAAGCTTTCTTT.

The chain has TRBV19 and TRBJ2-5, with TRBD2 as a possible D gene (6 bases). V dropped 5 bases and J dropped 1 base, with 17 bases sitting between them. CDR3 length: 16 amino acids. The germline V gene has CDR1 LNHDA and CDR2 SQIVND (reference sequence). CDR3 coding DNA: TGTGCCAGTAGTCCCACGGGGAGAGCGGGCCAAGAGACCCAGTACTTC. As protein: CASSPTGRAGQETQYF. Combining the CDR3 with reference TRBV19 and TRBJ2-5 gives the whole variable domain DGGITQSPKYLFRKEGQNVTLSCEQNLNHDAMYWYRQDPGQGLRLIYYSQIVNDFQKGDIAEGYSVSREKKESFPLTVTSAQKNPTAFYLCASSPTGRAGQETQYFGPGTRLLVL.

The chain has TRBV18 and TRBJ2-1; D ambiguous. This CDR3 spans 13 amino acids. Germline CDR1 is KGHSH and CDR2 is LQKENI. Trimming took off 2 bases at V and 3 bases at J, with 5 bases between the two ends. The CDR3 reads CASSPAIYNEQFF. DNA for the CDR3: TGTGCCAGCTCACCAGCTATCTACAATGAGCAGTTCTTC.

The rearrangement uses TRBV10-3 and TRBJ2-7; D unclear. The CDR3 loop spans 11 amino acids. With 8 bases removed from V and 5 bases from J, the gap between germline ends came to 10 bases. Germline lookup yields CDR1 ENHRY and CDR2 SYGVKD. CDR3 DNA sequence: TGTGCCATCTCTACGGTACACGAGCAGTACTTC. Protein product: CAISTVHEQYF.

The gene calls are TRBV11-2 and TRBJ1-3; 8 bases line up with TRBD1. From germline, CDR1 is SGHAT and CDR2 FQNNGV. V shed 4 bases and J 4 bases; nucleotides not matched to a gene: 6. This CDR3 is 15 amino acids long. CDR3 nucleotides: TGTGCCAGCAGCTCGAGGGGACAGGACGGAAACACCATATATTTT. Translating it yields CASSSRGQDGNTIYF.

The chain is built from TRBV11-2 and TRBJ1-4, with 8 bases fitting TRBD1. This CDR3 is 16 amino acids long. The germline V gene encodes CDR1 SGHAT and CDR2 FQNNGV. Unmatched junction bases numbered 8, after V lost 1 base and J lost 7 bases. Written as DNA, the CDR3 is TGTGCCAGCAGCTTAGGGTCCAGGGGGCGAAGTGAAAAACTGTTTTTT. Translation gives CASSLGSRGRSEKLFF.

The V and J genes are TRBV4-3 and TRBJ2-1; TRBD2 matches at 9 bases. The CDR3 is 16 residues long. Germline V gene sequence: CDR1 LGHNA, CDR2 YSLEER. J lost 10 bases, V lost 0 bases, and 10 bases had no gene match. CDR3 loop: CASSQDAGGRAGEQFF. CDR3 nucleotides: TGCGCCAGCAGCCAAGACGCAGGCGGGAGGGCCGGGGAGCAGTTCTTC.

The chain combines TRBV11-2 with TRBJ1-4, with TRBD1 identical over 7 bases. Germline CDR1 and CDR2: SGHAT and FQNNGV. V dropped 5 bases and J dropped 8; count of bases not matched to a gene: 8. The CDR3 consists of 14 residues. CDR3 residues: CASSVDRLSEKLFF. Here the CDR3 DNA reads TGTGCCAGCAGCGTGGACAGGTTGTCCGAAAAACTGTTTTTT.

V usage is TRBV6-1 and J usage is TRBJ2-7; D is uncertain. Germline V gives CDR1 MNHNS, CDR2 SASEGT. The length of the CDR3 is 11 residues. Trimming stripped 2 bases from V and 6 bases from J, with 5 bases between. CDR3 sequence reads: CASSEYVEQYF. CDR3 nucleotide sequence: TGTGCCAGCAGTGAATATGTCGAGCAGTACTTC.

The chain employs TRBV4-1 and TRBJ2-3, with 7 bases matching TRBD2. Germline V gene lookup returns CDR1 MGHRA and CDR2 YSYEKL. CDR3 length equals 15 residues. V gave up 2 bases and J gave up 6 bases; unmatched junction bases: 8. The CDR3 sequence: CASSQCGGVRDTQYF. The CDR3 nucleotides are TGCGCCAGCAGCCAATGCGGGGGTGTGAGGGATACGCAGTATTTT.

The chain is built from TRBV4-3 and TRBJ2-1, with 11 bases lining up with TRBD2. With V trimmed by 2 bases and J by 4 bases, 7 bases remained unmatched. Germline CDR1 and CDR2: LGHNA and YSLEER. The CDR3 sequence is 17 residues long. In DNA form, the CDR3 reads TGCGCCAGCAGCCAACTTAGCGGGAGGGCCAGATACAATGAGCAGTTCTTC. It translates to CASSQLSGRARYNEQFF.

The chain is built from TRBV29-1 and TRBJ2-5; D possibly corresponds to TRBD2 (6 bases). The CDR3 totals 17 residues. With 2 bases removed from V and 1 base from J, the gap between germline ends came to 20 bases. CDR1 SQVTM and CDR2 ANQGSEA come from the germline V gene. The CDR3, as DNA: TGCAGCGTTGAACACCCCGGGGGAGCCGCGGCCCAAGAGACCCAGTACTTC. Its protein is CSVEHPGGAAAQETQYF.

The chain combines TRBV27 with TRBJ1-1; D is possibly TRBD1 (5 bases). The ends were cut back, 3 bases at V and 1 base at J, with 9 bases in the middle. This CDR3 is built from 14 residues. The germline V gene has CDR1 MNHEY and CDR2 SMNVEV (reference sequence). The CDR3 DNA is TGTGCCAGCAGTTTTTCGGGGGGGAACACTGAAGCTTTCTTT. This sequence encodes CASSFSGGNTEAFF.

The rearrangement joins TRBV6-6 to TRBJ1-2; perhaps TRBD1 as D (6 bases). The V end lost 6 bases, the J end lost 2 bases, and 13 bases lay between the germline ends. There are 14 residues in the CDR3. In germline, CDR1 is MNHNY, CDR2 SVGAGI (reference sequence). CDR3 DNA: TGTGCCAGCAGCTATCAGGGGAAAAACTATGGCTACACCTTC. This sequence encodes CASSYQGKNYGYTF.

V and J are TRBV4-3 and TRBJ2-7; D possibly corresponds to TRBD1 (5 bases). The CDR3 is made up of 14 amino acids. The V and J ends lost 0 bases and 3 bases respectively, with 9 bases between them. CDR1 is LGHNA and CDR2 is YSLEER in the germline V gene. The CDR3 sequence is CASSQDRGHYEQYF. The CDR3 DNA sequence: TGCGCCAGCAGCCAAGATAGGGGTCACTACGAGCAGTACTTC.

V and J are TRBV2 and TRBJ2-7; 9 bases fit TRBD2. Unmatched junction bases numbered 2, after V lost 6 bases and J lost 2 bases. In germline, CDR1 is SNHLY, CDR2 FYNNEI. This CDR3 is 13 amino acids long. The CDR3, as DNA: TGTGCCAGCAGCCTAGCGGGAACCTACGAGCAGTACTTC. It codes for CASSLAGTYEQYF.

This chain connects TRBV7-3 to TRBJ2-1; 10 bases fit TRBD2. The V segment lost 3 bases and the J segment 10 bases; nucleotides outside the gene matches: 6. This CDR3 is built from 14 residues. The germline V gene has CDR1 SGHTA and CDR2 FQGTGA. CDR3 nucleotides: TGTGCCAGCAGCTTCGGGCTAGCGGGAGTGGAGCAGTTCTTC. Its translation is CASSFGLAGVEQFF.

The V call is TRBV28, the J call TRBJ2-7, with TRBD1 identical over 7 bases. Unmatched junction bases numbered 11, after V lost 5 bases and J lost 4 bases. This CDR3 is built from 15 residues. CDR1 MDHEN and CDR2 SYDVKM come from the germline V gene. The CDR3 DNA reads as TGTGCCAGCAGTCCGCCCCGGGGCAGGGGGTACGAGCAGTACTTC. This sequence encodes CASSPPRGRGYEQYF.

The chain recombines TRBV7-6 with TRBJ2-2, with D maybe TRBD1 (5 bases). The CDR3 spans 17 residues. The V gene's germline CDR1 is SGHVS and CDR2 FNYEAQ. Trimming pared 0 bases from V and 4 bases from J, leaving 15 bases between. The CDR3 nucleotides are TGTGCCAGCAGCTTAGCGTGGGCCAGGGCTGGCACCGGGGAGCTGTTTTTT. This codes for CASSLAWARAGTGELFF. The full variable domain, completed using reference TRBV7-6 and TRBJ2-2, is GAGVSQSPRYKVTKRGQDVALRCDPISGHVSLYWYRQALGQGPEFLTYFNYEAQQDKSGLPNDRFSAERPEGSISTLTIQRTEQRDSAMYRCASSLAWARAGTGELFFGEGSRLTVL.

This clone has only a few counts. The rearrangement joins TRBV6-1 to TRBJ2-1, with TRBD2 matching over 9 bases. Germline V gene lookup returns CDR1 MNHNS and CDR2 SASEGT. The V and J ends lost 1 base and 9 bases, in that order; junction bases with no gene match: 7. This CDR3 contains 15 residues. The CDR3, as DNA: TGTGCCAGCAGTGAAGAGGCGGGGGGGCCCGGTGAGCAGTTCTTC. Amino acid sequence: CASSEEAGGPGEQFF.